These 32 T cell receptor beta chains were all obtained from the same sample, sequenced in a study of cytomegalovirus exposure and HLA in healthy donors. 60 Vbeta and 13 Jbeta primers were used in PCR. Assay: immunoSEQ multiplex PCR; the TCRdb copy retains only in-frame clones and omits some. The top ten hold around 3% of the sample, which has about 150,000 clones, 76% seen once. Sequenced: PBMCs. These receptors all come from a male donor in good health and CMV-seronegative.

J is TRBJ1-3 and V is TRBV7-3; 7 nucleotides agree with TRBD1. Germline-derived CDR1 and CDR2 are SGHTA and FQGTGA. The CDR3 runs 15 residues. The V and J ends lost 5 bases and 3 bases, in that order; junction bases with no gene match: 7. The chain's CDR3 is CASSPGTADGNTIYF. The DNA for the CDR3 is TGTGCCAGCAGCCCAGGGACAGCAGATGGAAACACCATATATTTT.

This clone was detected only a few times. This chain connects TRBV7-3 to TRBJ1-4; D is unclear. Trimming left V 1 base short and J 4 bases short, with 13 bases between. The CDR3 runs to 16 residues. CDR1 and CDR2 from the germline V gene are SGHTA and FQGTGA. The CDR3 region is CASSLNSGAINEKLFF. CDR3 in DNA: TGTGCCAGCAGCTTAAACTCGGGTGCGATTAATGAAAAACTGTTTTTT.

The gene calls are TRBV29-1 and TRBJ2-4; the D gene is possibly TRBD1 (5 bases). Germline values: CDR1 SQVTM, CDR2 ANQGSEA. The CDR3 loop spans 13 amino acids. Trimming took 1 base from V and 1 from J, leaving 5 bases between them. CDR3 loop: CSVEAGAKNIQYF. The DNA for the CDR3 is TGCAGCGTTGAAGCAGGGGCCAAAAACATTCAGTACTTC.

There are a few counts of this clone. The chain has TRBV19 and TRBJ2-7; 9 bases fit TRBD2. After removal of 1 base from V and 3 bases from J, the junction contained 7 bases not matched to a gene. The CDR3 contains 16 residues. Germline CDR1 and CDR2: LNHDA and SQIVND (reference sequence). For the CDR3, the DNA is TGTGCCAGTAGTATAGGGTCGAGCGGGGGGTTCTACGAGCAGTACTTC. It codes for CASSIGSSGGFYEQYF.

This chain uses TRBV27 with TRBJ1-1; TRBD1 aligns across 7 bases. V lost 6 bases, J lost 3 bases, and 10 bases stayed unmatched. The CDR3 sequence is 15 residues long. Germline assignment: CDR1 MNHEY and CDR2 SMNVEV (reference sequence). In DNA, the CDR3 is TGTGCCAGCAGCCCCCTGCGTCAGGGGGACACTGAAGCTTTCTTT. Translation: CASSPLRQGDTEAFF.

This sequence joins TRBV11-2 and TRBJ1-3; tentative D call: TRBD1 (5 bases). Trimming removed 1 base at V and 0 bases at J, with 16 bases between. Looked up from germline, CDR1 is SGHAT and CDR2 is FQNNGV. The CDR3 totals 18 residues. The CDR3 DNA reads as TGTGCCAGCAGCTTAGCCGTCGCAGGGCCAGTCTCTGGAAACACCATATATTTT. Translated: CASSLAVAGPVSGNTIYF.

The J gene is TRBJ2-5, the V gene TRBV7-9; TRBD2 might be the D (6 bases). The V end lost 5 bases, the J end lost 2 bases, and 15 bases lay between the germline ends. The CDR3 spans 15 residues. From germline, CDR1 is SEHNR and CDR2 FQNEAQ (reference sequence). This CDR3 is CASSTRDSSQETQYF. Written as DNA, the CDR3 is TGTGCCAGCAGCACCCGGGACTCTTCTCAAGAGACCCAGTACTTC.

The chain is built from TRBV15 and TRBJ2-7, with a weak D call TRBD2 (7 bases). The V and J ends lost 0 bases and 4 bases respectively, with 16 bases between them. Germline lookup yields CDR1 LNHNV and CDR2 YYDKDF (reference sequence). This CDR3 is built from 16 residues. CDR3 residues: CATSRDPPRGLYEQYF. For the CDR3, the DNA is TGTGCCACCAGCAGAGATCCCCCGCGGGGGCTATACGAGCAGTACTTC.

The sample holds one count of this clone. The rearrangement links TRBV7-2 to TRBJ2-3; TRBD2 agrees at 7 bases. Germline CDR1 is SGHTA and CDR2 is FQGNSA. CDR3 length: 14 amino acids. After removal of 1 base from V and 5 bases from J, the junction contained 3 bases not matched to a gene. The chain's CDR3 is CASSLVTSVDTQYF. The DNA for the CDR3 is TGTGCCAGCAGCTTAGTTACTAGCGTAGATACGCAGTATTTT.

The rearrangement links TRBV30 to TRBJ2-2, with a weak D call TRBD1 (5 bases). V lost 1 base and J 4 bases, leaving 10 bases between the germline ends. Per the germline V gene, CDR1 is GTSNPN and CDR2 is SVGIG (reference sequence). The CDR3 runs to 14 residues. The chain's CDR3 is CAWSGGLVTGELFF. The CDR3 nucleotides read TGTGCCTGGAGTGGGGGCCTGGTCACCGGGGAGCTGTTTTTT.

The chain recombines TRBV2 with TRBJ1-2, with D perhaps TRBD1 (6 bases). Germline loops: CDR1 SNHLY, CDR2 FYNNEI. V gave up 5 bases and J gave up 8 bases, with 15 bases separating them. The length of the CDR3 is 13 residues. The CDR3: CASSSTGGFGYTF. DNA for the CDR3: TGTGCCAGCAGTTCGACGGGGGGCTTCGGCTACACCTTC.

The CDR3 DNA sequence: TGTGCCAGTAGTCCTGGACTAGCGGGAGGTCGATTCTGGTACGAGCAGTACTTC. It codes for CASSPGLAGGRFWYEQYF. This chain links TRBV19 with TRBJ2-7; TRBD2 matches at 14 bases. Looked up from germline, CDR1 is LNHDA and CDR2 is SQIVND (reference sequence). The CDR3 contains 18 residues. V dropped 5 bases and J dropped 4; count of bases not matched to a gene: 13. The whole variable domain, filled in from reference TRBV19 and TRBJ2-7, reads DGGITQSPKYLFRKEGQNVTLSCEQNLNHDAMYWYRQDPGQGLRLIYYSQIVNDFQKGDIAEGYSVSREKKESFPLTVTSAQKNPTAFYLCASSPGLAGGRFWYEQYFGPGTRLTVT.

This clone is a singleton in its sample. V gene TRBV7-2 combines with J gene TRBJ2-5, with D tentatively TRBD1 (5 bases). This CDR3 is 13 amino acids long. V lost 0 bases and J 9 bases, leaving 11 bases between the germline ends. Germline V CDR1 and CDR2: SGHTA, FQGNSA. The chain's CDR3 is CASSLAGPGSQYF. The CDR3 DNA is TGTGCCAGCAGCTTAGCCGGGCCAGGGTCCCAGTACTTC.

The chain employs TRBV15 and TRBJ2-2, with 8 nucleotides matching TRBD1. V lost 5 bases to trimming and J lost 0 bases; unmatched junction nucleotides: 14. This CDR3 contains 19 residues. CDR1 is LNHNV and CDR2 is YYDKDF in the germline V gene (reference sequence). CDR3 in DNA: TGTGCCACCAGCCCACCCGCCGGGAAACAGGGGGCGAACACCGGGGAGCTGTTTTTT. It yields the protein CATSPPAGKQGANTGELFF.

The chain is built from TRBV19 and TRBJ2-7, with TRBD1 matching 8 bases. V shed 9 bases, J shed 7 bases, and the junction held 11 bases outside the gene matches. Germline V gives CDR1 LNHDA, CDR2 SQIVND (reference sequence). The CDR3 is 13 residues long. The CDR3 DNA sequence: TGTGCCAGCGGACAGGGTTCGGCGCGGGAGCAGTACTTC. This gives the protein CASGQGSAREQYF.

The chain employs TRBV4-3 and TRBJ2-1; 11 positions match TRBD2. The germline CDR1 and CDR2 sequences are LGHNA and YSLEER. Unmatched junction bases numbered 7, after V lost 1 base and J lost 5 bases. The length of the CDR3 is 17 residues. In DNA, the CDR3 is TGCGCCAGCAGCCAAGGATTAGCGGGAGGGAAACACAATGAGCAGTTCTTC. Translating gives CASSQGLAGGKHNEQFF.

The chain joins TRBV28 to TRBJ2-1; 8 nucleotides match TRBD1. J lost 3 bases, V lost 6 bases, and 7 bases had no gene match. CDR1 and CDR2 from the germline V gene are MDHEN and SYDVKM. This CDR3 is 15 amino acids long. The CDR3 bases are TGTGCCAGCAGCTCAGGACAGGGCGACTACAATGAGCAGTTCTTC. Its translation: CASSSGQGDYNEQFF. Together with reference TRBV28 and TRBJ2-1, the CDR3 gives the full variable domain: DVKVTQSSRYLVKRTGEKVFLECVQDMDHENMFWYRQDPGLGLRLIYFSYDVKMKEKGDIPEGYSVSREKKERFSLILESASTNQTSMYLCASSSGQGDYNEQFFGPGTRLTVL.

Regarding this clone: An end of the junction does not agree with germline; a read error may underlie this. V gene TRBV2 combines with J gene TRBJ1-1; D not resolved. The CDR3 sequence is 13 residues long. Per germline, CDR1 SNHLY and CDR2 FYNNEI. In DNA form, the CDR3 reads TGTGCCAGCAGGGAAGGAGAGAACACTGAAGCTTTCTTT. Amino acid sequence: CASREGENTEAFF.

This clone was seen more than once but under ten times. This chain uses TRBV7-2 with TRBJ2-2; unclear D gene. The V and J ends lost 3 bases and 6 bases respectively, with 5 bases between them. The CDR3 length is 12 residues. Germline CDR1 reads SGHTA; CDR2 reads FQGNSA. This chain's CDR3 is CASSLRSGELFF. The CDR3 region has the DNA TGTGCCAGCAGCTTGCGGTCCGGGGAGCTGTTTTTT.

The chain is built from TRBV9 and TRBJ2-7; 8 bases line up with TRBD1. V lost 2 bases to trimming and J lost 1 base; unmatched junction nucleotides: 2. The CDR3 has 14 residues. Germline CDR1 and CDR2: SGDLS and YYNGEE. The CDR3 loop is CASSVRDRSYEQYF. The DNA for the CDR3 is TGTGCCAGCAGCGTCCGGGACAGGTCCTACGAGCAGTACTTC.

J is TRBJ1-1 and V is TRBV4-1; tentative D call: TRBD1 (6 bases). The V end was cut by 1 base, the J end by 3 bases, with 18 bases between. This CDR3 has 17 amino acids. CDR1 and CDR2 from the germline V gene are MGHRA and YSYEKL. The CDR3: CASSQAGGARSDTEAFF. The CDR3 DNA reads as TGCGCCAGCAGCCAAGCGGGGGGGGCGAGGAGTGACACTGAAGCTTTCTTT.

V usage is TRBV7-3 and J usage is TRBJ2-1; tentative D call: TRBD2 (5 bases). Germline V gene sequence: CDR1 SGHTA, CDR2 FQGTGA. This CDR3 region has 13 residues. The V and J ends lost 4 bases and 7 bases respectively, with 11 bases between them. As DNA, the CDR3 is TGTGCCAGCAGCTCCTGGCGAGGGAATGAGCAGTTCTTC. This encodes CASSSWRGNEQFF.

The chain joins TRBV6-1 to TRBJ2-5, with D tentatively TRBD2 (6 bases). The germline V gene encodes CDR1 MNHNS and CDR2 SASEGT. This CDR3 region has 13 residues. V lost 3 bases, J lost 2 bases, and 7 bases lay in between. CDR3 bases: TGTGCCAGCAGTGACCGGGAGCAAGAGACCCAGTACTTC. Its protein is CASSDREQETQYF.

The V call is TRBV7-8, the J call TRBJ1-2; a weak D match, TRBD1 (5 bases). CDR1 is SGHVS and CDR2 is FQNEAQ in the germline V gene. The length of the CDR3 is 14 residues. Trimming took 1 base from V and 4 from J, leaving 10 bases between them. CDR3 sequence reads: CASSLGVRGYGYTF. CDR3 sequence (DNA): TGTGCCAGCAGCTTAGGGGTTAGGGGCTATGGCTACACCTTC.

The genes are TRBV7-8 and TRBJ2-1; 10 bases match TRBD2. The CDR3 sequence is 17 residues long. Germline CDR1 reads SGHVS; CDR2 reads FQNEAQ. V dropped 3 bases and J dropped 0; count of bases not matched to a gene: 5. In DNA, the CDR3 is TGTGCCAGCAGCTTCGGTAGCGGGAGGCCCTCCTACAATGAGCAGTTCTTC. It codes for CASSFGSGRPSYNEQFF.

The gene calls are TRBV7-6 and TRBJ2-3; D possibly corresponds to TRBD2 (5 bases). Trimming took 5 bases from V and 3 from J, leaving 18 bases between them. The CDR3 is made up of 16 amino acids. Germline CDR1 and CDR2: SGHVS and FNYEAQ. The CDR3: CASSPKVREETDTQYF. In DNA form, the CDR3 reads TGTGCCAGCAGCCCGAAGGTGAGGGAAGAGACAGATACGCAGTATTTT.

The gene calls are TRBV5-6 and TRBJ2-7; TRBD1 agrees at 9 bases. This CDR3 region has 14 residues. The V segment lost 3 bases and the J segment 3 bases; nucleotides outside the gene matches: 4. From germline, CDR1 is SGHDT and CDR2 YYEEEE. In nucleotides, the CDR3 is TGTGCCAGCAGCTACGGGACAGGGTACTACGAGCAGTACTTC. This encodes CASSYGTGYYEQYF. Looking up the rest from reference TRBV5-6 and TRBJ2-7 gives the full variable domain: DAGVTQSPTHLIKTRGQQVTLRCSPKSGHDTVSWYQQALGQGPQFIFQYYEEEERQRGNFPDRFSGHQFPNYSSELNVNALLLGDSALYLCASSYGTGYYEQYFGPGTRLTVT.

This clone turned up a few times. The chain has TRBV7-8 and TRBJ1-6; D might be TRBD1 (5 bases). V was pared by 1 base and J by 7 bases, with 5 bases between. This CDR3 is built from 13 residues. Germline CDR1 is SGHVS and CDR2 is FQNEAQ. CDR3: CASSLEGNSPLHF. CDR3 in DNA: TGTGCCAGCAGCTTAGAGGGGAATTCACCCCTCCACTTT.

This chain uses TRBV12-2 with TRBJ1-2; TRBD1, as called in the table, went unchecked against the DNA. TRBV12-2 is marked as a pseudogene. The CDR3 is 15 amino acids. CDR3 protein: CASRSKDRIHYGYTF. The CDR3 DNA sequence: TGTGCAAGTCGCTCAAAAGACAGGATACACTATGGCTACACCTTC.

The chain joins TRBV25-1 to TRBJ1-5; 7 nucleotides match TRBD1. Trimming took 5 bases from V and 1 from J; bases not matched to a gene: 2. Germline V CDR1 and CDR2: MGHDK, SYGVNS. This CDR3 has 14 residues. The CDR3 sequence: CASSLTGSNQPQHF. CDR3 sequence (DNA): TGTGCCAGCAGTCTGACAGGGAGCAATCAGCCCCAGCATTTT.

The chain employs TRBV6-1 and TRBJ2-2, with D perhaps matching TRBD1 (6 bases). From germline, CDR1 is MNHNS and CDR2 SASEGT. V shed 2 bases and J shed 3 bases, with 19 bases lying between them. The CDR3 runs 18 residues. The DNA of the CDR3 is TGTGCCAGCAGTGAAAGGGGGTCGTTTGGGGTGGACACCGGGGAGCTGTTTTTT. It codes for CASSERGSFGVDTGELFF.

The V gene is TRBV6-5, the J gene TRBJ1-6; a weak D match, TRBD1 (5 bases). The CDR3 spans 15 residues. The germline V and J ends were trimmed by 6 bases and 5 bases, with 14 bases remaining between them. Germline CDR1 reads MNHEY; CDR2 reads SVGAGI. The CDR3 coding sequence is TGTGCCAGCAGGGAGGGGTCATGGGATAATTCACCCCTCCACTTT. It translates to CASREGSWDNSPLHF.